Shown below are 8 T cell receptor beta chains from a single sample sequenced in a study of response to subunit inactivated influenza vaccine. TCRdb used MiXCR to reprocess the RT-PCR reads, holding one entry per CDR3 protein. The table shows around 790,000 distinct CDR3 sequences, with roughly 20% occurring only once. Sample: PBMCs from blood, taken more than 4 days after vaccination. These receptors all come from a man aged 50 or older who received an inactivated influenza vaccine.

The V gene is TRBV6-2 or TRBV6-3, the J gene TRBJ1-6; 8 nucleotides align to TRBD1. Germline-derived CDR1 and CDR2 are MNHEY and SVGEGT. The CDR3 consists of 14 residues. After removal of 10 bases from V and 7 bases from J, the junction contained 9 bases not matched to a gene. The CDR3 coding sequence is TGTGCCACTACGACAGGGGCTACCAATTCACCCCTCCACTTT. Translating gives CATTTGATNSPLHF.

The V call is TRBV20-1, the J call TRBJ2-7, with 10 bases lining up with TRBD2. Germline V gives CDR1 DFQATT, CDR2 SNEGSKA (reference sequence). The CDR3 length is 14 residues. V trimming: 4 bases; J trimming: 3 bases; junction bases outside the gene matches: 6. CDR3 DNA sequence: TGCAGTGCTAATTCCCTAGCGGGGGACTACGAGCAGTACTTC. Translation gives CSANSLAGDYEQYF.

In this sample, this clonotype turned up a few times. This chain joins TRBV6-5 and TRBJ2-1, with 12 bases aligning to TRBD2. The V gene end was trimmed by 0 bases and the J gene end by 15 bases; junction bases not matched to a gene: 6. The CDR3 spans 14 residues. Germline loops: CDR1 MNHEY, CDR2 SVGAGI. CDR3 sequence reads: CASSYSTSGGPRFF. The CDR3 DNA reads TGTGCCAGCAGTTACTCGACTAGCGGGGGCCCGAGGTTCTTC.

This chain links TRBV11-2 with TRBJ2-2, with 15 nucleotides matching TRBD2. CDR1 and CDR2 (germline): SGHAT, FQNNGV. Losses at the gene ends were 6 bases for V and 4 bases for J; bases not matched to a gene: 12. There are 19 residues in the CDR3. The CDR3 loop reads CASSLRGLAGGNPTGELFF. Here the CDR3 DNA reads TGTGCCAGCAGTTTGAGAGGACTAGCGGGAGGGAACCCCACCGGGGAGCTGTTTTTT.

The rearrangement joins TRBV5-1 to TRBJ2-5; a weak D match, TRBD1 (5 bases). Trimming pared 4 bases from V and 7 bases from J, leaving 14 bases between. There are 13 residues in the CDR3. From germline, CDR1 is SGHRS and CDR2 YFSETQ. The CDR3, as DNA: TGCGCCAGCAGCGTGGACATTCGGGCGACCCAGTACTTC. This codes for CASSVDIRATQYF.

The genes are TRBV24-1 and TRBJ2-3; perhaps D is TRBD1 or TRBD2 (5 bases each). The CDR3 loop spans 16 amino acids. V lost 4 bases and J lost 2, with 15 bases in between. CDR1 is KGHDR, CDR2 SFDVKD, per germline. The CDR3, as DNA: TGTGCCACCAGTGAGCCTCGGGACGGGGCCACAGATACGCAGTATTTT. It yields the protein CATSEPRDGATDTQYF.

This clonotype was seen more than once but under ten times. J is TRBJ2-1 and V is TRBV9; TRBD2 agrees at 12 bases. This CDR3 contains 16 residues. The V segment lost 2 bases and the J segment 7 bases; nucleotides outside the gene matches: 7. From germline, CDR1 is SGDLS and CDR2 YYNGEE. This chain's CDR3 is CASSVQTSGSRNEQFF. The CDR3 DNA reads TGTGCCAGCAGCGTTCAGACTAGCGGGAGTCGGAATGAGCAGTTCTTC.

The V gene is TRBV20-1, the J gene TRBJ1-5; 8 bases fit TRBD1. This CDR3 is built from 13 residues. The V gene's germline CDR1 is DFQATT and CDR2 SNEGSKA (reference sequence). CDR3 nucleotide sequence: TGCAGCGGCGGACAGGGCTTAGGACAGCCCCAGCATTTT. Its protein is CSGGQGLGQPQHF.